The 2 T cell receptor beta chains given below trace back to one sample, sequenced in a study of blood T cell repertoires in COVID-19. TCRdb's table, derived via immunoSEQ multiplex PCR, lists solely in-frame clones and lacks some. The sample has hundreds of thousands of clones, roughly 80% seen once; the top ten hold about 8.9%. The specimen sequenced was peripheral blood. These receptors were collected from an elderly man with acute or convalescent COVID-19.

This rearrangement joins TRBV23-1 to TRBJ1-2; D may be TRBD1 (6 bases). TRBV23-1 falls under the ORF class, with uncertain function. The CDR3 has 14 amino acids. Trimming left V 6 bases short and J 1 base short, with 12 bases between. Here the CDR3 DNA reads TGCGCCAGCAGGGGGGGGCCCGATAACTATGGCTACACCTTC. Amino acids: CASRGGPDNYGYTF.

The chain joins TRBV29-1 to TRBJ1-1; possibly TRBD1 for D (5 bases). This CDR3 contains 14 residues. V was cut by 4 bases and J by 4 bases, with 16 bases left in between. Germline values: CDR1 SQVTM, CDR2 ANQGSEA. The CDR3 protein is CSVGLAAGGTEAFF. DNA for the CDR3: TGCAGCGTTGGGTTAGCTGCCGGGGGCACTGAAGCTTTCTTT. Together with reference TRBV29-1 and TRBJ1-1, the CDR3 gives the full variable domain: SAVISQKPSRDICQRGTSLTIQCQVDSQVTMMFWYRQQPGQSLTLIATANQGSEATYESGFVIDKFPISRPNLTFSTLTVSNMSPEDSSIYLCSVGLAAGGTEAFFGQGTRLTVV.